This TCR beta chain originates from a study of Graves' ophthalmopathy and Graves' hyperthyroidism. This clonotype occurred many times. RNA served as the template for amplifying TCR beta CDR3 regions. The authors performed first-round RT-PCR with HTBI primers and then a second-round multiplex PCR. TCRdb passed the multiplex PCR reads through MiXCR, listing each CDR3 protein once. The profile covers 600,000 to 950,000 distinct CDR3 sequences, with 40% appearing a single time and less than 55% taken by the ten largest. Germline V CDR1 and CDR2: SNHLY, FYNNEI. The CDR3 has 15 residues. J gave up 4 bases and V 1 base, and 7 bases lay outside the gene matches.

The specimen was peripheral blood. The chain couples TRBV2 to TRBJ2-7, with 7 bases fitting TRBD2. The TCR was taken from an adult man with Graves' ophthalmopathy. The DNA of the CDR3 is TGTGCCAGCAGTGAAGGGACTAGACGGGTGTACGAGCAGTACTTC. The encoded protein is CASSEGTRRVYEQYF.